The rows below give T cell receptor beta chains drawn from one sample of a study of blood T cells in healthy people across ages. MiXCR, applied by TCRdb to the 5' RACE reads, yields one record per CDR3 protein. The sample has more than 800,000 distinct CDR3 sequences, 29% seen once. Sequencing was done on a sample of blood. The receptor source for this set is a woman older than 75 in good health. CDR3s include the opening cysteine and the closing phenylalanine or tryptophan. The D gene is left open where the match is weak. Some rows have no size entry. The others give once, few or many, or a class for an expanded clone.

>TRBV20-1|.|13|TRBJ2-5|.
TGCAGTGCTAGAGCAGCCCAGAGGGAGACCCAGTACTTC
CSARAAQRETQYF
>TRBV6-1|.|16|TRBJ2-1|.
TGTGCCAGCAGTGAAGCGAGTCTAGGGGGTAGGGATGAGCAGTTCTTC
CASSEASLGGRDEQFF
>TRBV7-9|.|14|TRBJ1-1|.
TGTGCCAGCAGTATAGGATGGCAGAACACTGAAGCTTTCTTT
CASSIGWQNTEAFF
>TRBV24-1|.|14|TRBJ1-2|few
TGTGCCACCAGTGATTTCAAGACTAACTATGGCTACACCTTC
CATSDFKTNYGYTF
>TRBV10-1|.|13|TRBJ1-4|.
TGCGCCAGGCATTGTAGGGCCGTAGAAAAACTGTTTTTT
CARHCRAVEKLFF
>TRBV6-5|TRBD2|17|TRBJ2-3|many
TGTGCCAGCAGTTCCTCCGGACTAGCGGGGGGTCTAGATACGCAGTATTTT
CASSSSGLAGGLDTQYF
>TRBV12-3/TRBV12-4|.|13|TRBJ2-1|many
TGTGCCAGCAGTTCCAGCAGCAGGAATGAGCAGTTCTTC
CASSSSSRNEQFF
>TRBV20-1|.|16|TRBJ2-2|.
TGCAGTGCTATCTTGACGGACCGGGCGAACACCGGGGAGCTGTTTTTT
CSAILTDRANTGELFF
>TRBV20-1|.|15|TRBJ1-4|.
TGCAGTGCTAGAGCTCCAGCCTTAGCGGCTGAAAAACTGTTTTTT
CSARAPALAAEKLFF
>TRBV28|TRBD2|15|TRBJ2-7|once
TGTGCCAGCAGTCCAACTAGCGGGGGCCGCCACGAGCAGTACTTC
CASSPTSGGRHEQYF
>TRBV10-3|TRBD2|14|TRBJ2-5|few
TGTGCCATCTCTCCCGCGGGGGGCCGGGAGACCCAGTACTTC
CAISPAGGRETQYF
>TRBV29-1|.|12|TRBJ2-7|.
TGCAGCGCTGGTCTTGCCGCCTACGAGCAGTACTTC
CSAGLAAYEQYF
>TRBV28|.|11|TRBJ2-7|many
TGTGCCACCGGGAAACGACACGAGCAGTACTTC
CATGKRHEQYF
>TRBV24-1|TRBD1|18|TRBJ2-2|once
TGTGCCACCAGTGATTCGAAAGGGGACAGGGGGTACACCGGGGAGCTGTTTTTT
CATSDSKGDRGYTGELFF
>TRBV3-1|TRBD2|15|TRBJ2-5|few
TGTGCCAGCAGCGCGCGGGGGGGATGGGGAGAGATCCAGTACTTC
CASSARGGWGEIQYF
>TRBV12-3/TRBV12-4|.|15|TRBJ2-3|.
TGTGCCAGCAGTCCAGATGGACTTAGCACAGATGTGCAGTATTTT
CASSPDGLSTDVQYF
>TRBV20-1|TRBD1|11|TRBJ1-6|many
TGCAGTGCTTATACGACAGGGAGTACCCACTTT
CSAYTTGSTHF
>TRBV12-3/TRBV12-4|TRBD2|18|TRBJ2-3|.
TGTGCCAGCAGTTCTACCCCTGCACTAGCGGGCCCCACAGATACGCAGTATTTT
CASSSTPALAGPTDTQYF
>TRBV5-1|TRBD1|14|TRBJ2-5|.
TGCGCCAGCAGCTTGTTCGCAGGGGGAGAGACCCAGTACTTC
CASSLFAGGETQYF
>TRBV28|.|16|TRBJ1-2|.
TGTGCCAGCAGTCCCTTTCCTAGGGGGGGGTGGTATGGCTACACCTTC
CASSPFPRGGWYGYTF
>TRBV11-2|.|11|TRBJ2-5|.
TGTGCCAGCAGCGCCTACATTGAGCAGTACTTC
CASSAYIEQYF
>TRBV4-2|.|13|TRBJ2-4|.
TGTGCCAGCAGCCGCGAAAGGGCAAACATTCAGTACTTC
CASSRERANIQYF
>TRBV4-1|.|15|TRBJ2-3|many
TGCGCCAGCAGCCAGGGCGACAGACGCACAGATACGCAGTATTTT
CASSQGDRRTDTQYF
>TRBV7-2|TRBD2|18|TRBJ2-1|many
TGTGCCAGCAGCCCCACCGGGACTAGCGGGGGGGCCGACAATGAGCAGTTCTTC
CASSPTGTSGGADNEQFF
>TRBV7-9|.|12|TRBJ2-3|many
TGTGCCAGCAGCGACCACACAGATACGCAGTATTTT
CASSDHTDTQYF
>TRBV20-1|TRBD2|17|TRBJ2-3|many
TGCAGTGCTAGACAGGGGACTAGCGGTTTTCGAGTTTATACGCAGTATTTT
CSARQGTSGFRVYTQYF